One TCR beta chain is described in this entry. Its matching antigen is unknown. The data were obtained in a study of PD-1 blockade in classical Hodgkin lymphoma. Every one of the patients relapsed after autologous stem cell transplantation (brentuximab vedotin exposure was variable). The CDR3 is 15 amino acids. With 3 bases removed from V and 0 bases from J, the gap between germline ends came to 11 bases. The germline V gene encodes CDR1 SGHNT and CDR2 YYREEE (reference sequence). General study points: CD8+ TCR diversity did not rise significantly by C4D1, unlike CD4+.

TCRdb's copy holds only in-frame clones and misses some; the assay was immunoSEQ multiplex PCR. Here the sample spans approximately 160,000 clones, about 78% being singletons. The source material was peripheral blood mononuclear cells (PBMCs), sampled before the second cycle of nivolumab. This chain uses TRBV5-4 with TRBJ2-3; D unclear. The sequence derives from a human donor with classical Hodgkin lymphoma. The CDR3 sequence: CASSYGSSSTDTQYF. For the CDR3, the DNA is TGTGCCAGCAGCTATGGCAGTTCTAGCACAGATACGCAGTATTTT. Full variable domain (missing parts from reference TRBV5-4 and TRBJ2-3): ETGVTQSPTHLIKTRGQQVTLRCSSQSGHNTVSWYQQALGQGPQFIFQYYREEENGRGNFPPRFSGLQFPNYSSELNVNALELDDSALYLCASSYGSSSTDTQYFGPGTRLTVL.